This TCR beta chain stems from a study of cytomegalovirus exposure and HLA in healthy donors. Overall study findings and caveats: Rarity characterized most TCR sequences, yet some public TCRs appeared in many donors. As was reported, the classifier diagnosed cytomegalovirus status with high specificity and sensitivity. Among the CMV-associated chains, a few were confirmed in vitro as specific for CMV antigens. In the approximately 120 validation repertoires, a later analysis found that first-cohort TCR clusters tended to co-occur.

Germline V gene sequence: CDR1 SGHTS, CDR2 YDEGEE. The CDR3 consists of 17 residues. Trimming removed 4 bases at V and 9 bases at J, with 23 bases between. In regard to this clone: Its antigen remains unidentified.

TCRdb keeps only in-frame clones here, not all; method: immunoSEQ multiplex PCR. Of 100,000 to 120,000 clones in the sample, around 95% were seen once. Sequencing input: PBMCs. This clonotype originated in a woman younger than 35 in good health and CMV-seronegative. The chain is built from TRBV5-8 and TRBJ1-6; unclear D gene. The CDR3 DNA sequence: TGTGCCAGCAGCCCCGAAAGTTTGGCCATGCCATCTTCACCCCTCCACTTT. Its translation: CASSPESLAMPSSPLHF.